These 29 T cell receptor beta chains were all obtained from the same sample, sequenced in a study of Ad26.COV2.S vaccination and SARS-CoV-2 variants. The treatment denotes: roughly 18 received Ad26.COV2.S at low or high dose, single or two shots; 5 received placebo; per-sample allocation not given. All samples were drawn on day 63, counting from the first vaccine or placebo injection. Some clones are missing from TCRdb's copy, which holds only in-frame ones; the method was immunoSEQ multiplex PCR. Among around 450,000 clones, around 90% were seen once, and the ten largest hold 12%. The starting material was peripheral blood, obtained in a trial of Ad26.COV2.S vaccine versus placebo. Every receptor here comes from a person between 18 and 65 years old who received the Ad26.COV2.S COVID-19 vaccine or a placebo.

CDR3 DNA sequence: TGCGCCAGCAGCCAAGATTTGGGCAGGTCTAGCTATGGCTACACCTTC. It translates to CASSQDLGRSSYGYTF. This chain joins TRBV4-3 and TRBJ1-2; D not resolved. Looked up from germline, CDR1 is LGHNA and CDR2 is YSLEER. This CDR3 region has 16 residues. The ends were cut back, 0 bases at V and 4 bases at J, with 15 bases in the middle.

This clone is a singleton in its sample. The chain employs TRBV7-2 and TRBJ2-1; D is unresolved. The CDR3 spans 14 residues. Germline CDR1 SGHTA, CDR2 FQGNSA. V shed 5 bases and J shed 0 bases, with 8 bases lying between them. The CDR3 DNA is TGTGCCAGCAGCCAGAGAAGCTCCTACAATGAGCAGTTCTTC. The encoded protein is CASSQRSSYNEQFF.

J is TRBJ2-6 and V is TRBV30; D unresolved. Trimming pared 3 bases from V and 2 bases from J, leaving 8 bases between. The CDR3 runs 14 residues. CDR1 and CDR2 from the germline V gene are GTSNPN and SVGIG (reference sequence). CDR3 residues: CAWSRFAGANVLTF. The CDR3 DNA reads as TGTGCCTGGAGCAGGTTCGCTGGGGCCAACGTCCTGACTTTC.

The J gene is TRBJ1-3, the V gene TRBV4-3, with D maybe TRBD1 (5 bases). The CDR3 extends over 17 amino acids. Looked up from germline, CDR1 is LGHNA and CDR2 is YSLEER. V was pared by 0 bases and J by 7 bases, with 19 bases between. This CDR3 is CASSQDVQGGLINTIYF. For the CDR3, the DNA is TGCGCCAGCAGCCAAGACGTCCAGGGAGGTTTGATTAACACCATATATTTT.

This clone was detected once. This chain links TRBV9 with TRBJ2-2; no clear D. The CDR3 has 15 residues. Trimming shortened V by 2 bases and J by 1 base, and 9 bases separated the two germline ends. The V gene's germline CDR1 is SGDLS and CDR2 YYNGEE. The CDR3: CASSVSHLNTGELFF. In DNA form, the CDR3 reads TGTGCCAGCAGCGTCAGCCACCTGAACACCGGGGAGCTGTTTTTT.

This chain joins TRBV4-3 and TRBJ2-3; D not certain. Trimming pared 0 bases from V and 3 bases from J, leaving 10 bases between. The CDR3 totals 15 residues. Germline V gene lookup returns CDR1 LGHNA and CDR2 YSLEER. In nucleotides, the CDR3 is TGCGCCAGCAGCCAAGATCTCAAACAGACAGATACGCAGTATTTT. It encodes CASSQDLKQTDTQYF.

This clone has just one count. V usage is TRBV10-3 and J usage is TRBJ2-1; 7 bases align to TRBD1. CDR1 and CDR2 from the germline V gene are ENHRY and SYGVKD. Germline trimming cut 6 bases from V and 7 bases from J; bases unmatched to any gene: 3. CDR3 length: 12 amino acids. CDR3 DNA sequence: TGTGCCATCAGCACACAGGGGAATGAGCAGTTCTTC. It translates to CAISTQGNEQFF.

The chain links TRBV19 to TRBJ2-1; 9 bases fit TRBD1. V lost 6 bases, J lost 0 bases, and 15 bases stayed unmatched. Germline CDR1 and CDR2: LNHDA and SQIVND (reference sequence). The CDR3 runs 19 residues. The CDR3 is CASRRGQGITRNSYNEQFF. The CDR3 DNA reads TGTGCCAGTAGACGGGGACAGGGAATCACCCGTAACTCCTACAATGAGCAGTTCTTC.

The chain is built from TRBV29-1 and TRBJ2-7, with D possibly being TRBD1 (5 bases). The CDR3 loop spans 12 amino acids. Trimming took off 3 bases at V and 5 bases at J, with 11 bases between the two ends. Germline loops: CDR1 SQVTM, CDR2 ANQGSEA. CDR3 sequence (DNA): TGCAGCGTTGAGTTGGGGCGAAACGAGCAGTACTTC. The encoded protein is CSVELGRNEQYF.

The chain couples TRBV18 to TRBJ2-5; 9 nucleotides agree with TRBD2. V lost 2 bases and J lost 4; bases outside the gene matches: 5. CDR1 KGHSH and CDR2 LQKENI come from the germline V gene. The CDR3 totals 15 residues. CDR3 sequence reads: CASSPVAGARETQYF. The CDR3 DNA reads as TGTGCCAGCTCACCAGTAGCGGGAGCTCGAGAGACCCAGTACTTC.

The chain links TRBV6-2 or TRBV6-3 to TRBJ2-2; D is ambiguous. Trimming left V 2 bases short and J 1 base short, with 11 bases between. The CDR3 totals 16 residues. Germline V gene sequence: CDR1 MNHEY, CDR2 SVGEGT. CDR3 sequence reads: CASSYAIKLNTGELFF. In nucleotides, the CDR3 is TGTGCCAGCAGTTACGCGATCAAACTGAACACCGGGGAGCTGTTTTTT.

This sequence joins TRBV7-2 and TRBJ2-6; 9 bases are shared with TRBD1. CDR3 length: 18 residues. The germline V gene encodes CDR1 SGHTA and CDR2 FQGNSA. V gave up 6 bases and J gave up 0 bases; unmatched junction bases: 9. The CDR3 coding sequence is TGTGCCAGCAGTGGACCGGGACAGGGATACTCTGGGGCCAACGTCCTGACTTTC. Its protein product is CASSGPGQGYSGANVLTF. Full variable domain (remainder filled in from reference TRBV7-2 and TRBJ2-6): GAGVSQSPSNKVTEKGKDVELRCDPISGHTALYWYRQSLGQGLEFLIYFQGNSAPDKSGLPSDRFSAERTGGSVSTLTIQRTQQEDSAVYLCASSGPGQGYSGANVLTFGAGSRLTVL.

The V gene is TRBV14, the J gene TRBJ1-2; D uncertain. Per germline, CDR1 SGHDN and CDR2 FVKESK. The CDR3 loop spans 14 amino acids. Trimming removed 2 bases from V and 0 bases from J, with 7 bases in between. The CDR3 region is CASSQLAANYGYTF. The CDR3 coding sequence is TGTGCCAGCAGCCAATTGGCGGCTAACTATGGCTACACCTTC. The whole variable domain, filled in from reference TRBV14 and TRBJ1-2, reads EAGVTQFPSHSVIEKGQTVTLRCDPISGHDNLYWYRRVMGKEIKFLLHFVKESKQDESGMPNNRFLAERTGGTYSTLKVQPAELEDSGVYFCASSQLAANYGYTFGSGTRLTVV.

This clone was detected once. J is TRBJ2-1 and V is TRBV12-3 or TRBV12-4; D call uncertain. CDR3 length: 11 residues. V was trimmed by 7 bases and J by 8 bases, leaving 9 bases between them. The CDR3 loop is CASTIRDEQFF. CDR3 in DNA: TGTGCCAGCACCATTAGGGATGAGCAGTTCTTC.

The V gene is TRBV4-3, the J gene TRBJ2-3, with D possibly matching TRBD1 (6 bases). Trimming removed 1 base from V and 5 bases from J, with 10 bases in between. The CDR3 has 14 amino acids. Germline assignment: CDR1 LGHNA and CDR2 YSLEER. Here the CDR3 DNA reads TGCGCCAGCAGCCAAGCTCGACAGGTAGATACGCAGTATTTT. This translates into CASSQARQVDTQYF.

V and J are TRBV5-1 and TRBJ1-3; D ambiguous. Germline assignment: CDR1 SGHRS and CDR2 YFSETQ. CDR3 size: 14 residues. V was cut by 0 bases and J by 4 bases, with 8 bases left in between. DNA of the CDR3: TGCGCCAGCAGCTTGGAAGAGGTCGGAAACACCATATATTTT. It specifies CASSLEEVGNTIYF.

This clone was seen a few times. The chain couples TRBV5-6 to TRBJ2-2, with TRBD2 matching over 11 bases. This CDR3 is 18 amino acids long. Germline CDR1 reads SGHDT; CDR2 reads YYEEEE. J gave up 2 bases and V 0 bases, and 6 bases lay outside the gene matches. The CDR3 loop is CASSLAKGLAVNTGELFF. The CDR3 coding sequence is TGTGCCAGCAGCTTGGCCAAGGGACTAGCGGTAAACACCGGGGAGCTGTTTTTT.

The V call is TRBV6-5, the J call TRBJ2-2; TRBD2 agrees at 7 bases. This CDR3 is 14 amino acids long. Germline V gives CDR1 MNHEY, CDR2 SVGAGI. V was pared by 2 bases and J by 10 bases, with 7 bases of the junction left unmatched. The CDR3 spells CASSYVTSEQELFF. The CDR3 region has the DNA TGTGCCAGCAGTTACGTCACTAGCGAGCAGGAGCTGTTTTTT.

The CDR3 reads CASSQVGGTQTDTQYF. CDR3 DNA: TGTGCCAGCAGCCAAGTCGGTGGGACACAAACAGATACGCAGTATTTT. The chain joins TRBV14 to TRBJ2-3; tentatively, D is TRBD1 (6 bases). Trimming pared 1 base from V and 3 bases from J, leaving 14 bases between. The V gene's germline CDR1 is SGHDN and CDR2 FVKESK. CDR3 length: 16 amino acids.

The table lists this clone with a count of one. The chain has TRBV19 and TRBJ2-2; D unresolved. This CDR3 comprises 17 residues. V lost 1 base, J lost 1 base, and 13 bases lay in between. Germline V lookup: CDR1 LNHDA, CDR2 SQIVND (reference sequence). CDR3 in DNA: TGTGCCAGTAGTATAGCACCAAACTTCCGGAACACCGGGGAGCTGTTTTTT. Translation: CASSIAPNFRNTGELFF.

The chain combines TRBV4-3 with TRBJ2-3; 9 bases fit TRBD2. Trimming took 0 bases from V and 6 from J; bases not matched to a gene: 7. The germline gives CDR1 LGHNA, CDR2 YSLEER. The CDR3 totals 16 residues. The CDR3 spells CASSQDLAGTVDTQYF. CDR3 DNA: TGCGCCAGCAGCCAAGATCTAGCGGGGACTGTGGATACGCAGTATTTT.

J is TRBJ2-1 and V is TRBV9, with D perhaps TRBD2 (5 bases). The CDR3 is 15 amino acids. The germline V gene encodes CDR1 SGDLS and CDR2 YYNGEE. Trimming stripped 4 bases from V and 1 base from J, with 12 bases between. CDR3 in amino acids: CASSRGVPSYNEQFF. CDR3 coding DNA: TGTGCCAGCAGCCGGGGAGTCCCATCCTACAATGAGCAGTTCTTC.

The chain's CDR3 is CASSTGQGQETQYF. DNA for the CDR3: TGCGCCAGCAGCACGGGACAGGGGCAAGAGACCCAGTACTTC. J is TRBJ2-5 and V is TRBV5-1, with 10 bases fitting TRBD1. Germline V gives CDR1 SGHRS, CDR2 YFSETQ. After removal of 4 bases from V and 2 bases from J, the junction contained 2 bases not matched to a gene. CDR3 length equals 14 residues.

Details on this clone: Different DNA sequences within this sample yield the same CDR3. CDR3 in DNA: TGTGCCAGCAGTTACTCGCGGGGTCAAGAGACCCAGTACTTC. This gives the protein CASSYSRGQETQYF. The rearrangement joins TRBV6-5 to TRBJ2-5; D perhaps matches TRBD2 (6 bases). This CDR3 comprises 14 residues. Trimming removed 0 bases at V and 2 bases at J, with 7 bases between. Germline V gene sequence: CDR1 MNHEY, CDR2 SVGAGI.

The J gene is TRBJ2-1, the V gene TRBV19; D is ambiguous. The CDR3 extends over 15 amino acids. Germline-derived CDR1 and CDR2 are LNHDA and SQIVND (reference sequence). The ends were cut back, 1 base at V and 5 bases at J, with 12 bases in the middle. The CDR3 loop reads CASSIGGPTDNEQFF. In DNA form, the CDR3 reads TGTGCCAGTAGTATAGGAGGCCCGACCGACAATGAGCAGTTCTTC.

The chain combines TRBV4-3 with TRBJ1-2; a weak D match, TRBD1 (5 bases). The CDR3 sequence is 16 residues long. The V end was cut by 1 base, the J end by 2 bases, with 14 bases between. CDR1 is LGHNA, CDR2 YSLEER, per germline. This CDR3 reads CASSQGGTTLNYGYTF. The CDR3 nucleotides read TGCGCCAGCAGCCAAGGGGGGACTACGCTGAACTATGGCTACACCTTC.

The V call is TRBV28, the J call TRBJ2-5; 8 nucleotides agree with TRBD1. This CDR3 has 14 residues. Germline V gene sequence: CDR1 MDHEN, CDR2 SYDVKM. After removal of 6 bases from V and 4 bases from J, the junction contained 7 bases not matched to a gene. The CDR3 is CASRTGVDGETQYF. CDR3 in DNA: TGTGCCAGCAGGACAGGGGTAGACGGAGAGACCCAGTACTTC.

The rearrangement links TRBV12-5 to TRBJ2-1, with D perhaps given as TRBD1 or TRBD2 (6 bases each). The ends were cut back, 1 base at V and 8 bases at J, with 21 bases in the middle. Germline V gives CDR1 LGHNT, CDR2 FRNRAP. The CDR3 has 17 residues. The chain's CDR3 is CASGLGIKTGALDEQFF. CDR3 coding DNA: TGTGCTAGTGGTTTGGGGATAAAGACGGGGGCGCTCGATGAGCAGTTCTTC.

The chain is built from TRBV12-5 and TRBJ1-3; D may be TRBD1 (5 bases). The germline CDR1 and CDR2 sequences are LGHNT and FRNRAP. The V end lost 6 bases, the J end lost 1 base, and 13 bases lay between the germline ends. The CDR3 runs to 15 residues. CDR3 sequence reads: CASGLSGLSGNTIYF. The CDR3 nucleotides are TGTGCTAGTGGCCTTTCAGGGTTATCTGGAAACACCATATATTTT.